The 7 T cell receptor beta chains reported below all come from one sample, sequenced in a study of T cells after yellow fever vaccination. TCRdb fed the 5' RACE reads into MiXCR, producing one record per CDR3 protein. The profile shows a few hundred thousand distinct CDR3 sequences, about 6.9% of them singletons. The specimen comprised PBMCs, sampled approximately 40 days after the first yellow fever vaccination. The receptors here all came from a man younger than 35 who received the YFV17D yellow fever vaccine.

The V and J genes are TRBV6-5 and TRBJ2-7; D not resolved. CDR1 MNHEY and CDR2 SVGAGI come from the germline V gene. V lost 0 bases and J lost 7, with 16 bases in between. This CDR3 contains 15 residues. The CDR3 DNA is TGTGCCAGCAGTTACTCGACTTCACTTCTCGGGGAGCAGTACTTC. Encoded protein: CASSYSTSLLGEQYF.

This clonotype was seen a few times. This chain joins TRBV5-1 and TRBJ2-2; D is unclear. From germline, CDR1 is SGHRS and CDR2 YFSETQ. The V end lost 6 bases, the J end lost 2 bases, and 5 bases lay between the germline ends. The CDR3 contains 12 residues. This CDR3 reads CASKFNTGELFF. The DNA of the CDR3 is TGCGCCAGCAAATTTAACACCGGGGAGCTGTTTTTT.

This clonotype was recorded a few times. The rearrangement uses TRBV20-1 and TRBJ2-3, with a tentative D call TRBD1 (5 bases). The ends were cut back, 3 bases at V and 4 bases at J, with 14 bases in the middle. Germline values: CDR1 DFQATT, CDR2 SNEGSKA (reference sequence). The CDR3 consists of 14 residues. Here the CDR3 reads CSARTPWGADTQYF. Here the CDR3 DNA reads TGCAGTGCTAGGACGCCCTGGGGCGCAGATACGCAGTATTTT.

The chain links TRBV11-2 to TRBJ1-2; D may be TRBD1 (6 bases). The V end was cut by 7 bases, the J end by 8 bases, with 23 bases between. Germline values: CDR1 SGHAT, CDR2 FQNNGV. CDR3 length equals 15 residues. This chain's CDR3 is CASTLDGGLTGGYTF. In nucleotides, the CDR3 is TGTGCCAGCACCCTAGATGGGGGGCTAACGGGGGGCTACACCTTC.

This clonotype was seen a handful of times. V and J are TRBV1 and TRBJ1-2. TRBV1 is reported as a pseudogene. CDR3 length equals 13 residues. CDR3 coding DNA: TGCACCAGCAGCCACCTACTCGACTATGGCTACACCTTC. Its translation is CTSSHLLDYGYTF.

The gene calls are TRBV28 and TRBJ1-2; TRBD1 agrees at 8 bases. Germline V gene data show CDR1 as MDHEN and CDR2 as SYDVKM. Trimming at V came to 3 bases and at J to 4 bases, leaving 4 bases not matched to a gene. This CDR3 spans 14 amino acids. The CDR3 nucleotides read TGTGCCAGCAGTTTGGACAGGGATGCCTATGGCTACACCTTC. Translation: CASSLDRDAYGYTF.

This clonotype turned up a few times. CDR3 protein: CASSLPWTGYQETQYF. The CDR3 DNA is TGTGCCAGCAGCTTACCTTGGACAGGGTACCAAGAGACCCAGTACTTC. This rearrangement joins TRBV7-2 to TRBJ2-5; TRBD1 aligns across 8 bases. CDR3 length equals 16 residues. Germline CDR1 and CDR2: SGHTA and FQGNSA. V dropped 2 bases and J dropped 0; count of bases not matched to a gene: 5.